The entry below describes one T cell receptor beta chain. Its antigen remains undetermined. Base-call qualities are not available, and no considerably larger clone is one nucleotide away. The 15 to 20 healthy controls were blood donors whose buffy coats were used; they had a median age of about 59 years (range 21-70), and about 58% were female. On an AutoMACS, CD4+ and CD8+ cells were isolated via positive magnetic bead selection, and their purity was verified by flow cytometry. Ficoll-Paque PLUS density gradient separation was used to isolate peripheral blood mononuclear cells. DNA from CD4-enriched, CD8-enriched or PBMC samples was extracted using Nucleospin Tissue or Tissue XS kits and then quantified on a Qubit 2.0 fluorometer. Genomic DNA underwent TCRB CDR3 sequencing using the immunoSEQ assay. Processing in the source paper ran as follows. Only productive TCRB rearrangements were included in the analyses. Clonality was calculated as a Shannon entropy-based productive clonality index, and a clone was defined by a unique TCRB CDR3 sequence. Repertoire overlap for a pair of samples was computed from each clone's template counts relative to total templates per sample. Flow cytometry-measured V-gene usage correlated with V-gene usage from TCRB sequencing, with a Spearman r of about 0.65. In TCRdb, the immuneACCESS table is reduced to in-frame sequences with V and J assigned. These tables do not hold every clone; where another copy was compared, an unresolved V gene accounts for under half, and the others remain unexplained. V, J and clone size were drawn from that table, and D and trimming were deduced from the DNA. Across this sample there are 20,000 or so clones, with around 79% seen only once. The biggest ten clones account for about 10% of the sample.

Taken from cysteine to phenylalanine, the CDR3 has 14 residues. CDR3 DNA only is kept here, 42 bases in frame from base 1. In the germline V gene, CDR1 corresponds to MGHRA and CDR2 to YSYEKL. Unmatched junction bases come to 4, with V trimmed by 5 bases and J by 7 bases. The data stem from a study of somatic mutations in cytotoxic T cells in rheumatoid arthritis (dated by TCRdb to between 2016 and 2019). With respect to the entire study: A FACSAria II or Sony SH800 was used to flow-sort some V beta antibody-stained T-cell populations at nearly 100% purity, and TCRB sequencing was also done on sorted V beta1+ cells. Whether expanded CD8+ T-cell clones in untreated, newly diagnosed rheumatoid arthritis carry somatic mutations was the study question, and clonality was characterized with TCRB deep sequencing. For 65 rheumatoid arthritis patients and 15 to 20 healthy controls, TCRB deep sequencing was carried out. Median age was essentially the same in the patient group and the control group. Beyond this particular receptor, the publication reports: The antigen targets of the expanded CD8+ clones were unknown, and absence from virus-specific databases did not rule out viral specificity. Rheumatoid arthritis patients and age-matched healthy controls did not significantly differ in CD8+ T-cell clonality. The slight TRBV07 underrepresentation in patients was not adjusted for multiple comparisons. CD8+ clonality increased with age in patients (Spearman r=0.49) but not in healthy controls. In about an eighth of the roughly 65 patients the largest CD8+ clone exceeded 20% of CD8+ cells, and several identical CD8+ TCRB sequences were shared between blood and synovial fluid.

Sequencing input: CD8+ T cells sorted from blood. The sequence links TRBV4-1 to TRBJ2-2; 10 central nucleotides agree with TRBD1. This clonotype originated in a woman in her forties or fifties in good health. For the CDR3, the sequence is CASSEGQGIGELFF. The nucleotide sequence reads TGCGCCAGCAGCGAGGGACAGGGGATCGGGGAGCTGTTTTTT.